This T cell receptor beta chain appears in the sequencing data of a study of T-cell reconstitution after alpha-beta-depleted transplantation in children. Remarks on this clonotype: No antigen is known for it.

The study, taken as a whole, reports: Most T-cell counts and diversity one year after the transplant came from T cells that were newly produced. Where some patients showed high TCRbeta diversity at day 60, it came from recipient T cells and thymic progenitors that had survived. As was reported, about two months after transplant, alpha-beta T cells came from several hundred expanded graft clones.

Unique molecular identifiers featured in how the TCRbeta library was prepared. Each CDR3 protein gets one entry after TCRdb re-called the PCR reads with MiXCR. Among 480,000 or so distinct CDR3 sequences listed, over 9.5% were seen once. V dropped 6 bases and J dropped 3 bases, with 11 bases sitting between them. The germline gives CDR1 MDHEN, CDR2 SYDVKM. This CDR3 has 13 residues. The TCR was taken from a child aged 2-15 years with inherited bone marrow failure, due to receive a stem cell transplant. The J gene is TRBJ2-5, the V gene TRBV28; D might be TRBD1 (6 bases). The specimen comprised PBMCs, sampled before TCRalphabeta/CD19-depleted stem cell transplant. The CDR3 bases are TGTGCCAGCAGGCCGGCAGGGGAAGAGACCCAGTACTTC. Translated: CASRPAGEETQYF. Drawing the rest from reference TRBV28 and TRBJ2-5, the complete variable domain is DVKVTQSSRYLVKRTGEKVFLECVQDMDHENMFWYRQDPGLGLRLIYFSYDVKMKEKGDIPEGYSVSREKKERFSLILESASTNQTSMYLCASRPAGEETQYFGPGTRLLVL.